This entry is about one T cell receptor beta chain. Antigen specificity is unknown. TCR beta CDR3 regions were amplified from RNA. First-round RT-PCR of the TCR CDR3 relied on the HTBI primer set. MiXCR was run by TCRdb on the multiplex PCR reads, yielding one entry per CDR3 protein. This sample has about 410,000 distinct CDR3 sequences; around 15% occur once, and the top ten carry roughly 13%. The data belong to a study of T cells in Graves' hyperthyroidism and ophthalmopathy. Overall study findings and caveats: Most thyroid clonotypes that were expanded above 0.001 also turned up in blood.

Reasons for excluding patients were uncontrolled infection, other autoimmune disease, pregnancy or lactation. Clinical symptoms, serum thyroxine, TRAb, thyroid ultrasound and orbital computed tomography established diagnosis. This TCR derives from a man younger than 35 with Graves' ophthalmopathy. The sequencing input was blood.

The CDR3, as DNA: TGCGGGGGAGGTGGTTCTAACTATGGCTACACCTTC. Residues: CGGGGSNYGYTF. V gene TRBV20-1 combines with J gene TRBJ1-2, with D perhaps TRBD1 (5 bases). The CDR3 loop spans 12 amino acids. Germline lookup yields CDR1 DFQATT and CDR2 SNEGSKA (reference sequence).